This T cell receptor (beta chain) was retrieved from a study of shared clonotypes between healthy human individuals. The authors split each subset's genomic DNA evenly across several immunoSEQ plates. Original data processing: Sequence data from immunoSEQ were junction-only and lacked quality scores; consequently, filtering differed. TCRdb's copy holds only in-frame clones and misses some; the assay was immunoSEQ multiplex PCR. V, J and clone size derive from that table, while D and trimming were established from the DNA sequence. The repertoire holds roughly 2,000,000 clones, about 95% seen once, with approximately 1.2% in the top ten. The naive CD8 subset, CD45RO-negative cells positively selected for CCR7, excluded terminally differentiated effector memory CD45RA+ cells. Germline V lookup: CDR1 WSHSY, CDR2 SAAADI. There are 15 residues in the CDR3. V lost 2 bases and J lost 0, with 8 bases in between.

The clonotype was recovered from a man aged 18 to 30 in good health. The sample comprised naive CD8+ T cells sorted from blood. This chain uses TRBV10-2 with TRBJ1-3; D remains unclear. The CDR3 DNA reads TGCGCCAGCAGTGAGGTCAGTCACTCTGGAAACACCATATATTTT. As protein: CASSEVSHSGNTIYF.